Below are 22 T cell receptor beta chains sequenced from a single sample in a study of blood T cell repertoires in COVID-19. Profiled with immunoSEQ multiplex PCR; TCRdb holds only in-frame clones, not every one. This sample has more than 200,000 clones, with approximately 90% found just once. Sequencing used peripheral blood. The receptor source for this set is a woman aged 25 to 39 with COVID-19, enrolled during active disease.

V gene TRBV4-3 combines with J gene TRBJ1-2, with D possibly matching TRBD1 (6 bases). Deletions cut 3 bases from V and 2 bases from J, with 19 bases between. The CDR3 loop spans 17 amino acids. Germline values: CDR1 LGHNA, CDR2 YSLEER. DNA of the CDR3: TGCGCCAGCAGCCACATAACAACCGGGACAAAAAACTATGGCTACACCTTC. This encodes CASSHITTGTKNYGYTF.

The gene calls are TRBV29-1 and TRBJ1-1; D remains unclear. V was shortened by 3 bases and J by 11 bases, with 10 bases between the two germline ends. Germline CDR1 SQVTM, CDR2 ANQGSEA. CDR3 length equals 10 residues. The CDR3 DNA sequence: TGCAGCGTTGATTCGGGGAGGGCTTTCTTT. Its translation is CSVDSGRAFF.

The CDR3 region has the DNA TGCGCCAGCAGCCAAGATGTCGCGGGGGGATACTACAATGAGCAGTTCTTC. Its protein product is CASSQDVAGGYYNEQFF. V and J are TRBV4-3 and TRBJ2-1, with TRBD2 matching over 8 bases. The J segment lost 3 bases and the V segment lost 0 bases, leaving 7 bases of the junction unmatched. In germline, CDR1 is LGHNA, CDR2 YSLEER. The CDR3 runs 17 residues.

The V and J genes are TRBV28 and TRBJ1-4; 10 positions match TRBD1. Germline V CDR1 and CDR2: MDHEN, SYDVKM. After removal of 1 base from V and 7 bases from J, the junction contained 3 bases not matched to a gene. The CDR3 spans 15 residues. The CDR3 nucleotides read TGTGCCAGCAGTTTATTCGGACAGGGGGTTGAAAAACTGTTTTTT. The encoded protein is CASSLFGQGVEKLFF.

This sequence joins TRBV7-6 and TRBJ2-5; D gene uncertain. There are 16 residues in the CDR3. Germline CDR1 is SGHVS and CDR2 is FNYEAQ. Trimming took 1 base from V and 2 from J, leaving 14 bases between them. Here the CDR3 reads CASSLEVFDNQETQYF. The CDR3 region has the DNA TGTGCCAGCAGCTTAGAGGTTTTTGACAATCAAGAGACCCAGTACTTC.

This clone appeared once. The chain has TRBV12-5 and TRBJ2-5, with D hard to call. The CDR3 runs 15 residues. The germline V gene encodes CDR1 LGHNT and CDR2 FRNRAP. Deletions cut 2 bases from V and 4 bases from J, with 14 bases between. CDR3: CASGLSQDTPETQYF. CDR3 DNA sequence: TGTGCTAGTGGTTTGAGCCAGGATACCCCAGAGACCCAGTACTTC. Drawing the rest from reference TRBV12-5 and TRBJ2-5, the complete variable domain is DARVTQTPRHKVTEMGQEVTMRCQPILGHNTVFWYRQTMMQGLELLAYFRNRAPLDDSGMPKDRFSAEMPDATLATLKIQPSEPRDSAVYFCASGLSQDTPETQYFGPGTRLLVL.

The chain has TRBV7-2 and TRBJ2-2; 9 bases are shared with TRBD2. The V segment lost 2 bases and the J segment 5 bases; nucleotides outside the gene matches: 6. The length of the CDR3 is 16 residues. The germline V gene has CDR1 SGHTA and CDR2 FQGNSA. For the CDR3, the DNA is TGTGCCAGCAGCTTAATGGCGGGAGGGCGGACCGGGGAGCTGTTTTTT. It codes for CASSLMAGGRTGELFF.

J is TRBJ2-7 and V is TRBV18; 12 bases are shared with TRBD1. The CDR3 is 15 amino acids. V shed 3 bases and J 1 base; nucleotides not matched to a gene: 1. CDR1 is KGHSH, CDR2 LQKENI, per germline. The CDR3 sequence: CASSPGQGASYEQYV. CDR3 DNA: TGTGCCAGCTCACCGGGACAGGGGGCGTCCTACGAGCAGTACGTC.

The chain is built from TRBV10-3 and TRBJ2-1, with 7 bases that match TRBD1. The CDR3 spans 14 residues. From germline, CDR1 is ENHRY and CDR2 SYGVKD. With V trimmed by 0 bases and J by 7 bases, 3 bases remained unmatched. The DNA for the CDR3 is TGTGCCATCAGTGAGTCAGAGACAGGGAATGAGCAGTTCTTC. Translation: CAISESETGNEQFF.

The chain has TRBV29-1 and TRBJ2-2, with TRBD1 as a possible D gene (5 bases). Trimming removed 4 bases at V and 7 bases at J, with 16 bases between. This CDR3 region has 14 residues. Germline assignment: CDR1 SQVTM and CDR2 ANQGSEA. In DNA form, the CDR3 reads TGCAGCGTTGTCTGGCAGGGAAGGGTCGGGGAGCTGTTTTTT. The encoded protein is CSVVWQGRVGELFF.

The chain recombines TRBV11-2 with TRBJ2-1; the match to TRBD2 covers 10 bases. CDR1 is SGHAT and CDR2 is FQNNGV in the germline V gene. CDR3 length: 20 residues. V shed 0 bases and J 0 bases; nucleotides not matched to a gene: 11. The CDR3 protein is CASSLDRRLAGAVSYNEQFF. The CDR3 nucleotides read TGTGCCAGCAGCTTAGATAGGCGGCTAGCGGGGGCCGTCTCCTACAATGAGCAGTTCTTC.

J is TRBJ2-5 and V is TRBV10-3; 7 bases map to TRBD1. CDR1 is ENHRY and CDR2 is SYGVKD in the germline V gene. This CDR3 is 14 amino acids long. V lost 10 bases, J lost 5 bases, and 13 bases stayed unmatched. The CDR3 is CATQGDGGWETQYF. As DNA, the CDR3 is TGTGCCACCCAGGGGGATGGCGGGTGGGAGACCCAGTACTTC.

The V gene is TRBV5-5, the J gene TRBJ1-2, with 7 nucleotides matching TRBD1. The CDR3 covers 13 residues. Trimming removed 4 bases from V and 4 bases from J; junction bases left unmatched: 4. CDR1 and CDR2 (germline): SGHKS, YYEKEE (reference sequence). In nucleotides, the CDR3 is TGTGCCAGCAGCGCCGGGACAGCCTATGGCTACACCTTC. It is translated as CASSAGTAYGYTF.

V gene TRBV11-1 combines with J gene TRBJ1-2, with unresolved D. The CDR3 extends over 14 amino acids. CDR1 SGHAT and CDR2 FQDESV come from the germline V gene (reference sequence). Between the trimmed V and J ends, which lost 2 bases and 5 bases, there was a span of 12 bases. The CDR3 DNA reads as TGTGCCAGCAGCTTATTGAGGACTTCGTATGGCTACACCTTC. Its translation is CASSLLRTSYGYTF.

The chain combines TRBV27 with TRBJ2-4; TRBD1 agrees at 9 bases. This CDR3 is built from 18 residues. After removal of 6 bases from V and 1 base from J, the junction contained 13 bases not matched to a gene. Germline lookup yields CDR1 MNHEY and CDR2 SMNVEV (reference sequence). CDR3 protein: CASSRTGVALLAKNIQYF. The DNA for the CDR3 is TGTGCCAGCAGCCGGACAGGGGTCGCACTATTGGCCAAAAACATTCAGTACTTC.

This CDR3 reads CASSRGPDPTYEQYF. CDR3 sequence (DNA): TGTGCCAGCTCGCGGGGGCCGGACCCCACCTACGAGCAGTACTTC. The V call is TRBV18, the J call TRBJ2-7; tentatively, D is TRBD2 (7 bases). The length of the CDR3 is 15 residues. V lost 6 bases and J lost 2, with 17 bases in between. In germline, CDR1 is KGHSH, CDR2 LQKENI.

The chain employs TRBV7-9 and TRBJ1-3, with 8 bases fitting TRBD1. CDR3 size: 14 residues. CDR1 and CDR2 (germline): SEHNR, FQNEAQ (reference sequence). Trimming took 5 bases from V and 5 from J; bases not matched to a gene: 5. The CDR3 DNA is TGTGCCAGCAGCCCAGGGGGCCGCCGAAACACCATATATTTT. As protein: CASSPGGRRNTIYF.

CDR3 DNA: TGTGCCAGCAGCGTTACGGGACAGGGAGATTCTGGAAACACCATATATTTT. Its protein is CASSVTGQGDSGNTIYF. The chain has TRBV7-6 and TRBJ1-3; TRBD1 aligns across 9 bases. Trimming cost V 5 bases and J 1 base; bases outside gene matches: 9. The CDR3 loop spans 17 amino acids. CDR1 SGHVS and CDR2 FNYEAQ come from the germline V gene.

The chain employs TRBV30 and TRBJ2-5; 7 nucleotides line up with TRBD2. This CDR3 spans 15 amino acids. Losses at the gene ends were 2 bases for V and 5 bases for J; bases not matched to a gene: 11. CDR1 and CDR2 (germline): GTSNPN, SVGIG (reference sequence). The CDR3 spells CAWSPIGTTDETQYF. CDR3 sequence (DNA): TGTGCCTGGAGTCCAATCGGGACTACCGATGAGACCCAGTACTTC.

V usage is TRBV7-6 and J usage is TRBJ2-1; 7 nucleotides align to TRBD2. The trim removed 5 bases at V and 6 bases at J, leaving 10 bases unmatched. From germline, CDR1 is SGHVS and CDR2 FNYEAQ. The CDR3 is made up of 15 amino acids. DNA for the CDR3: TGTGCCAGCAGCCCTACGACGACTAGCTCCAATGAGCAGTTCTTC. This translates into CASSPTTTSSNEQFF.

The gene calls are TRBV5-6 and TRBJ2-3; no firm D call. The CDR3 spans 15 residues. Trimming removed 0 bases at V and 1 base at J, with 9 bases between. Germline CDR1 reads SGHDT; CDR2 reads YYEEEE. This CDR3 is CASSLVTGGTDTQYF. CDR3 DNA: TGTGCCAGCAGCTTGGTAACGGGTGGCACAGATACGCAGTATTTT.

This sequence joins TRBV6-5 and TRBJ1-1; tentative D call: TRBD1 (6 bases). This CDR3 has 13 residues. The germline V and J ends were trimmed by 6 bases and 3 bases, with 11 bases remaining between them. The V gene's germline CDR1 is MNHEY and CDR2 SVGAGI. Here the CDR3 DNA reads TGTGCCAGCAGAGGGGGAGGGGACACTGAAGCTTTCTTT. Translating it yields CASRGGGDTEAFF.